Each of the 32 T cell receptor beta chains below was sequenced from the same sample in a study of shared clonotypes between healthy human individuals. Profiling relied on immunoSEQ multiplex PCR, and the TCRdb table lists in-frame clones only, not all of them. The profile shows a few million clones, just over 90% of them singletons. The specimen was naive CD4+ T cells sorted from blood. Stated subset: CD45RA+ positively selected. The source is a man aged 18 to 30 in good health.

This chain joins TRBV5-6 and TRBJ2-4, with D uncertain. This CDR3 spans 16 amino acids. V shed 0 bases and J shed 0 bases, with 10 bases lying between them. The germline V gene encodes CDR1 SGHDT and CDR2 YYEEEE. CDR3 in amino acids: CASSLDPRVAKNIQYF. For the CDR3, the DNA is TGTGCCAGCAGCTTGGATCCCAGAGTAGCCAAAAACATTCAGTACTTC.

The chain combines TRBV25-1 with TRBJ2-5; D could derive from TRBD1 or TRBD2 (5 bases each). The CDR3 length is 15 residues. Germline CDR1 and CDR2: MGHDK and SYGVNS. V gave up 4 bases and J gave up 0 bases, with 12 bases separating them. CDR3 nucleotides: TGTGCCAGCAGTGCCTTTTGGGGGAACCAAGAGACCCAGTACTTC. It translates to CASSAFWGNQETQYF.

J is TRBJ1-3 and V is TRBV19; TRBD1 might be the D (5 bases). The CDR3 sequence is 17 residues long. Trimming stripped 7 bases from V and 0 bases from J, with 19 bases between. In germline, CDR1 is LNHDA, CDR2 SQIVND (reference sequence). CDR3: CASTLMRGPGSGNTIYF. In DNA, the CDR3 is TGTGCCAGTACTCTAATGAGGGGACCAGGCTCTGGAAACACCATATATTTT. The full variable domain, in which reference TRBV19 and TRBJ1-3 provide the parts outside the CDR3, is DGGITQSPKYLFRKEGQNVTLSCEQNLNHDAMYWYRQDPGQGLRLIYYSQIVNDFQKGDIAEGYSVSREKKESFPLTVTSAQKNPTAFYLCASTLMRGPGSGNTIYFGEGSWLTVV.

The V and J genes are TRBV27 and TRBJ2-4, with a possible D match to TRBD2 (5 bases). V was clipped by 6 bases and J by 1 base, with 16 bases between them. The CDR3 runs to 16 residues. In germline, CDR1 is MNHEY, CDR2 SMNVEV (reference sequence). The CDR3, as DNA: TGTGCCAGCAGCCCGTCCAGGTGGGAGGCCAAAAACATTCAGTACTTC. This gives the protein CASSPSRWEAKNIQYF.

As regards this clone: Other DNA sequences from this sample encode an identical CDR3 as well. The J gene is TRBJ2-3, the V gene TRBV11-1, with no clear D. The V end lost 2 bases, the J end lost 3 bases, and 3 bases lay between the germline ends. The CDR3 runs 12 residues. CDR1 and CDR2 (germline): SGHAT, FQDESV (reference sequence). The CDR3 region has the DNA TGTGCCAGCAGCTTAAGGACAGATACGCAGTATTTT. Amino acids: CASSLRTDTQYF.

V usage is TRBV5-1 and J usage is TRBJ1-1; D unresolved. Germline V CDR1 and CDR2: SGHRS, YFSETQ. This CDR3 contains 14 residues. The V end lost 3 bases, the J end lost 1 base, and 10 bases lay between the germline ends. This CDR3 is CASSYLSTNTEAFF. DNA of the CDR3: TGCGCCAGCAGCTACTTAAGCACGAACACTGAAGCTTTCTTT.

The CDR3 region has the DNA TGTGCCTGGACCGCGGGGGGGCGTGTCACCGGGGAGCTGTTTTTT. It specifies CAWTAGGRVTGELFF. The rearrangement uses TRBV30 and TRBJ2-2, with TRBD2 matching over 9 bases. This CDR3 region has 15 residues. Germline CDR1 and CDR2: GTSNPN and SVGIG (reference sequence). With V trimmed by 4 bases and J by 4 bases, 7 bases remained unmatched.

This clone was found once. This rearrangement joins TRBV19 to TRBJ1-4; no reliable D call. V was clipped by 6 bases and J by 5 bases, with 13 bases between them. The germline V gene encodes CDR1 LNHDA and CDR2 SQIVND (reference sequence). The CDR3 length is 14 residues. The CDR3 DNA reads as TGTGCCAGTAGCCGGTCCGAGGTGAATGAAAAACTGTTTTTT. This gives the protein CASSRSEVNEKLFF.

The CDR3 sequence: CASSVESTDTQYF. CDR3 nucleotides: TGTGCCAGCAGTGTGGAGAGCACAGATACGCAGTATTTT. The chain uses TRBV2 and TRBJ2-3; D is ambiguous. Germline CDR1 SNHLY, CDR2 FYNNEI. The CDR3 is made up of 13 amino acids. V was shortened by 4 bases and J by 0 bases, with 5 bases between the two germline ends. Complete variable domain (other parts from reference TRBV2 and TRBJ2-3): EPEVTQTPSHQVTQMGQEVILRCVPISNHLYFYWYRQILGQKVEFLVSFYNNEISEKSEIFDDQFSVERPDGSNFTLKIRSTKLEDSAMYFCASSVESTDTQYFGPGTRLTVL.

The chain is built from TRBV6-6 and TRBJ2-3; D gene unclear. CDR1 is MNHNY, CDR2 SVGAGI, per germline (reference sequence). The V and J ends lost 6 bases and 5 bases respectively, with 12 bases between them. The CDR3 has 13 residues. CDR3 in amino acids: CASSPLAEDTQYF. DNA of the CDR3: TGTGCCAGCAGCCCCCTGGCTGAAGATACGCAGTATTTT.

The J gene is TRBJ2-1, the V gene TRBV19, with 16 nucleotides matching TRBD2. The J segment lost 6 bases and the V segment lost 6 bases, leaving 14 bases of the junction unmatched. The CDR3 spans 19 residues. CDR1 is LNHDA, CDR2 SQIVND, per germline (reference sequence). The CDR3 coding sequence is TGTGCCAGTAGCACTATAGGGACTAGCGGGGGGGCCGGTCGCAATGAGCAGTTCTTC. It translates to CASSTIGTSGGAGRNEQFF.

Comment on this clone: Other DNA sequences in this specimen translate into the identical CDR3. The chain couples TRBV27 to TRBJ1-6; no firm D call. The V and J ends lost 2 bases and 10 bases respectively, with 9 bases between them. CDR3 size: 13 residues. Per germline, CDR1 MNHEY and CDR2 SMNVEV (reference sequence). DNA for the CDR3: TGTGCCAGCAGTTTAGGTTTGGGATCACCCCTCCACTTT. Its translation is CASSLGLGSPLHF.

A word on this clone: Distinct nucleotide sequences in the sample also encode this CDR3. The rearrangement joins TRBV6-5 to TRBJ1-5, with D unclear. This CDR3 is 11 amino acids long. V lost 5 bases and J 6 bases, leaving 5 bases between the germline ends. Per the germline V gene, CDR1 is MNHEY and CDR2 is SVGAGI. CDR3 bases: TGTGCCAGCAGTGAGAGTCAGCCCCAGCATTTT. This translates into CASSESQPQHF.

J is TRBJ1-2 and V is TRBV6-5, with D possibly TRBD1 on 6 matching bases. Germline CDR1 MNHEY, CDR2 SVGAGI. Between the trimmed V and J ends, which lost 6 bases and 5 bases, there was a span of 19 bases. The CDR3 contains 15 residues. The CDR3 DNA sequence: TGTGCCAGCAGCCTCACAGGGTTTGTTGGGTATGGCTACACCTTC. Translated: CASSLTGFVGYGYTF.

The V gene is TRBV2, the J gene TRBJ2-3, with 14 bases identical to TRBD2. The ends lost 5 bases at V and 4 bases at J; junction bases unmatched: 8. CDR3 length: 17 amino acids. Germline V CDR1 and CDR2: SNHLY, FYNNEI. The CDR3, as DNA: TGTGCCAGCAGTACCGGGACTAGCGGGAGAAACGCAGATACGCAGTATTTT. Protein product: CASSTGTSGRNADTQYF. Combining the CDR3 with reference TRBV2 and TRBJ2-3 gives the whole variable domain EPEVTQTPSHQVTQMGQEVILRCVPISNHLYFYWYRQILGQKVEFLVSFYNNEISEKSEIFDDQFSVERPDGSNFTLKIRSTKLEDSAMYFCASSTGTSGRNADTQYFGPGTRLTVL.

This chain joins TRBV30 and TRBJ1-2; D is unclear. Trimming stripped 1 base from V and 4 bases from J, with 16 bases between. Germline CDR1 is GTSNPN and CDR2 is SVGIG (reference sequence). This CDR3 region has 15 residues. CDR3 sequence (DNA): TGTGCCTGGAGTGCCCCTGAGGTGGCCTCCTATGGCTACACCTTC. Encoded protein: CAWSAPEVASYGYTF.

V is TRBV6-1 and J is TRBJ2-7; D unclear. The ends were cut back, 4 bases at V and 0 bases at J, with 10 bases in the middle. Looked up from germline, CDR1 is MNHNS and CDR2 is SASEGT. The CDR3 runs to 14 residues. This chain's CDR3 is CASSASGPSYEQYF. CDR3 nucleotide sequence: TGTGCCAGCAGTGCGAGTGGCCCCTCCTACGAGCAGTACTTC.

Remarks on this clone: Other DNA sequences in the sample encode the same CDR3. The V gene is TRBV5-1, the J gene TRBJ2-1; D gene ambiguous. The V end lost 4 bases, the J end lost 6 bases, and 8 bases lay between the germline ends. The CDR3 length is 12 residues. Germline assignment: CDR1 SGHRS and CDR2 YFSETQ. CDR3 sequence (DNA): TGCGCCAGCAGCCTAACAACCAATGAGCAGTTCTTC. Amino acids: CASSLTTNEQFF.

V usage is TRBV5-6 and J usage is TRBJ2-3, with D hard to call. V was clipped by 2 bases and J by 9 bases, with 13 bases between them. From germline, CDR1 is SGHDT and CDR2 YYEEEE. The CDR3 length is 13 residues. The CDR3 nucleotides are TGTGCCAGCAGCTTCGGACGAGGAGAGACGCAGTATTTT. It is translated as CASSFGRGETQYF.

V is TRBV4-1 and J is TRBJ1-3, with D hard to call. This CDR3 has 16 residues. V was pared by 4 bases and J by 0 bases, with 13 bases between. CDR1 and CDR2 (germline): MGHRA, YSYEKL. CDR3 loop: CASSPSVLLSGNTIYF. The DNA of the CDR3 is TGCGCCAGCAGCCCCTCGGTTCTGCTCTCTGGAAACACCATATATTTT.

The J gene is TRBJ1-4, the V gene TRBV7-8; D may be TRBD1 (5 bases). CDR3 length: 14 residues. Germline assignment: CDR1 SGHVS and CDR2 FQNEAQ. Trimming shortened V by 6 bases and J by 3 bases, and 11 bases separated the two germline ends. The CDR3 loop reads CASRQGGSNEKLFF. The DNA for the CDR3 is TGTGCCAGCAGGCAGGGCGGATCTAATGAAAAACTGTTTTTT.

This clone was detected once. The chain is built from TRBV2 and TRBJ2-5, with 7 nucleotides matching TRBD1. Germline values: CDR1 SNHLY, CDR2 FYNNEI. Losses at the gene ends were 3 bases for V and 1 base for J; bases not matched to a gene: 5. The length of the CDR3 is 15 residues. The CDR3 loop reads CASSERGQTQETQYF. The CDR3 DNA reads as TGTGCCAGCAGTGAGAGGGGACAGACCCAAGAGACCCAGTACTTC.

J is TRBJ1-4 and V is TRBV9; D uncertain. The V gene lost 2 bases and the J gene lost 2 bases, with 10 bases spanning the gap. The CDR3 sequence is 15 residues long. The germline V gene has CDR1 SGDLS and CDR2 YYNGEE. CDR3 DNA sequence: TGTGCCAGCAGCGTCACGACAAGGACTAATGAAAAACTGTTTTTT. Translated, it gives CASSVTTRTNEKLFF.

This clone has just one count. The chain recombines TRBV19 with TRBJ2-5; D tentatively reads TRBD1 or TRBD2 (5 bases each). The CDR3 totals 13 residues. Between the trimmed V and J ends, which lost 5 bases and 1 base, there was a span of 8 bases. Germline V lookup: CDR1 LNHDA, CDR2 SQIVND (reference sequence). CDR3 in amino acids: CASSGDGQETQYF. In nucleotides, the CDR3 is TGTGCCAGTAGTGGGGACGGCCAAGAGACCCAGTACTTC.

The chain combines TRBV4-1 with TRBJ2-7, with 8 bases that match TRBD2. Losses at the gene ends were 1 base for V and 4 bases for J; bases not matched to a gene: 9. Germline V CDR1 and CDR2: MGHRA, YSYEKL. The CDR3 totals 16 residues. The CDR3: CASSQVWGGRLYEQYF. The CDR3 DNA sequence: TGCGCCAGCAGCCAAGTTTGGGGCGGGAGGCTATACGAGCAGTACTTC.

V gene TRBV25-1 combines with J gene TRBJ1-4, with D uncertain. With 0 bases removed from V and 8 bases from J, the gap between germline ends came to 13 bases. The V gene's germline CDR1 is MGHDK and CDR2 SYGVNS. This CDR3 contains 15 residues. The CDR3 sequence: CASSEYGYTREKLFF. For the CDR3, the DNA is TGTGCCAGCAGTGAATACGGGTATACGCGAGAAAAACTGTTTTTT.

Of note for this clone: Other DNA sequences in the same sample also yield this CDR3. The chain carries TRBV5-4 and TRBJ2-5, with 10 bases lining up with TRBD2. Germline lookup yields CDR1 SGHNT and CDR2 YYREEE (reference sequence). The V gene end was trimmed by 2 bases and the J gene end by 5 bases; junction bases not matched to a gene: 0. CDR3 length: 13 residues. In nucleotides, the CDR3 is TGTGCCAGCAGCTTAGCGGGAGGGGAGACCCAGTACTTC. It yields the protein CASSLAGGETQYF.

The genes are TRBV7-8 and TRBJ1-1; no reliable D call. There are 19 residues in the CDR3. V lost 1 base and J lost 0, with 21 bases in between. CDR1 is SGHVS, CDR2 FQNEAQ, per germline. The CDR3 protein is CASSLGSGQQKPMNTEAFF. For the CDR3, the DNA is TGTGCCAGCAGCTTAGGGAGTGGTCAGCAGAAACCCATGAACACTGAAGCTTTCTTT. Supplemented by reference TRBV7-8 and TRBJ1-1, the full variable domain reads GAGVSQSPRYKVAKRGQDVALRCDPISGHVSLFWYQQALGQGPEFLTYFQNEAQLDKSGLPSDRFFAERPEGSVSTLKIQRTQQEDSAVYLCASSLGSGQQKPMNTEAFFGQGTRLTVV.

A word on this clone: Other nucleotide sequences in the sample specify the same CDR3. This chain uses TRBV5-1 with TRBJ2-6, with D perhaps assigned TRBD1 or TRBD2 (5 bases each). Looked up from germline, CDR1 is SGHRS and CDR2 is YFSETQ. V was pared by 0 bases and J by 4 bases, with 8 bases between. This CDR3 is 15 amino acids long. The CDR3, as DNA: TGCGCCAGCAGCTTGGAAGGGACCGGGGCCAACGTCCTGACTTTC. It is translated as CASSLEGTGANVLTF.

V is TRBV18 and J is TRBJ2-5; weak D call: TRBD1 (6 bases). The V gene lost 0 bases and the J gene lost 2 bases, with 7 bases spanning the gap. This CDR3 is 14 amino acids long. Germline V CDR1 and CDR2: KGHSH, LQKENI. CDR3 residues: CASSPPRGQETQYF. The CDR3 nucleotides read TGTGCCAGCTCACCACCCAGGGGTCAAGAGACCCAGTACTTC. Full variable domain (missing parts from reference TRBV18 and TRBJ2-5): NAGVMQNPRHLVRRRGQEARLRCSPMKGHSHVYWYRQLPEEGLKFMVYLQKENIIDESGMPKERFSAEFPKEGPSILRIQQVVRGDSAAYFCASSPPRGQETQYFGPGTRLLVL.

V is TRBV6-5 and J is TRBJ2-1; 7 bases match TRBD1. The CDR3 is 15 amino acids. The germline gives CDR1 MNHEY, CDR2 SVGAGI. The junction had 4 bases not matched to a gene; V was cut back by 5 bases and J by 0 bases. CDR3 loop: CASSGTAFSYNEQFF. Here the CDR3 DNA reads TGTGCCAGCAGTGGGACAGCCTTCTCCTACAATGAGCAGTTCTTC.

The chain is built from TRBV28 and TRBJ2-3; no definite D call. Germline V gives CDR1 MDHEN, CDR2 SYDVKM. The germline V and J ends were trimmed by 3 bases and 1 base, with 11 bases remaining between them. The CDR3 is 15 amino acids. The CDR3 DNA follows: TGTGCCAGCAGTTTCTACGCTCGGGGCACAGATACGCAGTATTTT. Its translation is CASSFYARGTDTQYF.